This TCR beta chain was recovered during a study of graft-versus-host responses after intestinal transplantation. The germline V and J ends were trimmed by 5 bases and 0 bases, with 14 bases remaining between them. In germline, CDR1 is LNHDA, CDR2 SQIVND (reference sequence). The CDR3 sequence is 16 residues long. Produced via immunoSEQ multiplex PCR; TCRdb's table is partial and in-frame only. The sample contains 15,000 to 20,000 clones, around 40% of which appear only once. This clone was recorded once. The responders that had proliferated, CFSE-low CD3+CD4+ and CD3+CD8+ cells, were sorted after the reaction.

The V and J genes are TRBV19 and TRBJ1-3; a weak D match, TRBD1 (6 bases). The sequenced sample was alloreactive CD4+ T cells from a mixed lymphocyte reaction culture, obtained before transplantation. Documented subset: CFSE-low proliferating T cells sorted from approximately six-day pre-transplant mixed lymphocyte reaction (GvH or HvG direction). The TCR comes from a human patient who was an organ donor for intestinal transplantation. The DNA for the CDR3 is TGTGCCAGTAGTTCTAGGACAGCCTCCTCTGGAAACACCATATATTTT. Its translation is CASSSRTASSGNTIYF.